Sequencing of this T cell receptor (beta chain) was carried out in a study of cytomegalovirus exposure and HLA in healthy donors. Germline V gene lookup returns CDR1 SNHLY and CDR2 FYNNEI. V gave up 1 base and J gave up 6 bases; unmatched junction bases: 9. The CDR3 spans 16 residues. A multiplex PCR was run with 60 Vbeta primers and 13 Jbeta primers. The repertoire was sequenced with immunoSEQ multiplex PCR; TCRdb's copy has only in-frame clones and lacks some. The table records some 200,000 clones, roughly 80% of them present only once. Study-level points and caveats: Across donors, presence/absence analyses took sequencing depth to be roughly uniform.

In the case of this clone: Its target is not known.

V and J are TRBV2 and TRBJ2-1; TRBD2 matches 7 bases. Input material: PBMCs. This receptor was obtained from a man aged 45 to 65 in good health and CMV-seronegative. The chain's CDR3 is CASSEVGQGGPNEQFF. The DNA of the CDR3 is TGTGCCAGCAGTGAAGTGGGGCAGGGAGGGCCCAATGAGCAGTTCTTC.